This entry describes one T cell receptor (beta chain). What it recognizes is unknown. The time point: cycle 4 day 1 (C4D1), after 5 to 7 weeks of nivolumab. After autologous stem cell transplantation all patients relapsed, and prior brentuximab vedotin exposure differed between cohorts. Patients reached a best response of complete response, partial response or progressive disease. Looked up from germline, CDR1 is SGHVS and CDR2 is FQNEAQ. V shed 5 bases and J shed 9 bases, with 17 bases lying between them. The CDR3 totals 14 residues. The data are from a study of PD-1 blockade in classical Hodgkin lymphoma. Study summary: Once every 2 weeks, patients received intravenous nivolumab at 3 mg/kg.

Produced via immunoSEQ multiplex PCR; TCRdb's table is partial and in-frame only. Of some 30,000 clones listed, more than 65% are singletons. Study-wide points: Significantly greater TCR diversity emerged by C4D1 in CD4+ cells but not CD8+ cells.

This sequence joins TRBV7-8 and TRBJ2-4, with TRBD2 as a possible D gene (5 bases). The source material was peripheral blood mononuclear cells (PBMCs), sampled before the fourth cycle of nivolumab. This TCR was recovered from a human donor with classical Hodgkin lymphoma. The CDR3 sequence is CASSPKAANGIQYF. CDR3 in DNA: TGTGCCAGCAGCCCAAAAGCGGCGAACGGCATTCAGTACTTC. Complete variable domain (other parts from reference TRBV7-8 and TRBJ2-4): GAGVSQSPRYKVAKRGQDVALRCDPISGHVSLFWYQQALGQGPEFLTYFQNEAQLDKSGLPSDRFFAERPEGSVSTLKIQRTQQEDSAVYLCASSPKAANGIQYFGAGTRLSVL.